The source of this TCR beta chain is a study of blood T cell repertoires in COVID-19 (TCRdb year 2020). About the investigation overall: Collaborator samples came from the United States, Italy and Spain and covered acute and convalescent phases of COVID-19. The samples were drawn from two sources: the first 160 participants of the ongoing ImmuneRACE study, and 1,200 or so subjects contributed by 6 global collaborators. Deeply sampled blood TCRbeta repertoires from subjects exposed to, actively infected with, or recovered from COVID-19 were included in the dataset. A freely available public database, intended as a resource for researchers studying the immune response to SARS-CoV-2, is where the repertoires were released. The prospective study material was composed of cDNA or gDNA derived from T cells, B-cell-depleted T cells, or PBMCs. Nearly every sample came with metadata listing a de-identified subject ID, COVID-19 status, age in years and sex. Where available, HLA class I and class II types were obtained from metadata supplied by the sample provider rather than from assay-based typing.

The collaborating institutions used their own protocols to collect whole blood in K2EDTA tubes. Collaborator samples were shipped for TCRbeta analysis as frozen whole blood, isolated PBMCs, or DNA extracted from either sample type. This clone appeared once. What this receptor recognizes is not known. Base quality data are lacking; no much larger clone is found one base away. TCRbeta CDR3 regions were amplified from genomic DNA by means of the immunoSEQ Assay, a bias-controlled multiplex PCR. For the original study's pipeline: The number of nucleated cells in each sample was estimated by amplification of reference gene primers within the assay. Sequence reads were collapsed and filtered to measure the absolute abundance of every unique TCRbeta CDR3 rearrangement. For each sample, productive Simpson clonality was calculated by taking the square root of Simpson's diversity index across productive rearrangements. Held by TCRdb, this immuneACCESS table contains in-frame sequences only and omits some clones. Under half of the omission traces to an unresolved V gene where checked; the cause of the rest is unknown. The V and J calls and clone size were taken over from that table, and D and trimming were inferred from the DNA. Present in this sample are about 150,000 clones, roughly 78% of which were seen just once. The top ten hold roughly 1.7% of the sample.

According to the germline V gene, CDR1 reads SGHVS and CDR2 reads FQNEAQ. Taken from cysteine to phenylalanine, the CDR3 has 15 residues. The read is trimmed to its CDR3 DNA, 45 bases read in frame from base 1. Germline trimming: 4 bases from V, 4 bases from J; junction bases outside gene matches: 3. What the authors observed across the whole study: How much clinical and demographic metadata was included differed by source and by participant, and the metadata was provided uncurated.

This chain is built from TRBV7-8 and TRBJ2-2; 10 bases in between match TRBD1. What was sequenced was peripheral blood. The source is an older man with acute or convalescent COVID-19. CDR3 protein: CASSSRDRGTGELFF. The nucleotide sequence reads as follows: TGTGCCAGCAGCTCCCGGGACAGGGGCACCGGGGAGCTGTTTTTT.